The 32 T cell receptor beta chains presented below share a single source sample, sequenced in a study of T cells in Graves' hyperthyroidism and ophthalmopathy. The investigators amplified TCR beta CDR3 regions from RNA transcripts. First-round RT-PCR with HTBI primers amplified the TCR CDR3 region. TCRdb reprocessed the multiplex PCR reads via MiXCR and lists one record per CDR3 protein. The sample includes over 250,000 distinct CDR3 sequences, approximately 13% of them seen just once. The sample comprised blood. The receptors stem from a woman in her thirties or forties with Graves' ophthalmopathy.

As regards this clonotype: The conserved phenylalanine or tryptophan normally closing the CDR3 is absent here, so this likely arose from a read error. The V and J genes are TRBV6-1 and TRBJ2-7; 10 bases are shared with TRBD2. Germline V gene sequence: CDR1 MNHNS, CDR2 SASEGT. The CDR3 loop spans 17 amino acids. After removal of 5 bases from V and 2 bases from J, the junction contained 12 bases not matched to a gene. The CDR3 sequence is CASSKNPLAGLAYEQYL. CDR3 DNA: TGTGCCAGCAGTAAAAACCCACTAGCGGGGTTGGCCTACGAGCAGTACCTC.

This clonotype was observed a few times. The chain links TRBV20-1 to TRBJ1-3, with TRBD1 matching over 9 bases. The CDR3 consists of 18 residues. Per germline, CDR1 DFQATT and CDR2 SNEGSKA (reference sequence). V trimming: 3 bases; J trimming: 4 bases; junction bases outside the gene matches: 16. CDR3 sequence (DNA): TGCAGTGCTAGTCCCCCTACCCTCGACAGGGGGGCAGGAAACACCATATATTTT. Translating it yields CSASPPTLDRGAGNTIYF.

This clonotype was seen a few times. CDR3 protein: CASSPGGANTGELFF. CDR3 coding DNA: TGTGCCAGCAGCCCAGGGGGCGCGAACACCGGGGAGCTGTTTTTT. J is TRBJ2-2 and V is TRBV7-9; 8 bases match TRBD1. With V trimmed by 5 bases and J by 0 bases, 2 bases remained unmatched. Germline CDR1 is SEHNR and CDR2 is FQNEAQ (reference sequence). The CDR3 loop spans 15 amino acids. Filled out from reference TRBV7-9 and TRBJ2-2, the complete variable domain reads DTGVSQNPRHKITKRGQNVTFRCDPISEHNRLYWYRQTLGQGPEFLTYFQNEAQLEKSRLLSDRFSAERPKGSFSTLEIQRTEQGDSAMYLCASSPGGANTGELFFGEGSRLTVL.

This clonotype was picked up a small number of times. The genes are TRBV27 and TRBJ1-1; unclear D gene. V was clipped by 5 bases and J by 7 bases, with 11 bases between them. In germline, CDR1 is MNHEY, CDR2 SMNVEV (reference sequence). The CDR3 length is 12 residues. The CDR3 loop reads CASSTMGFEAFF. CDR3 nucleotides: TGTGCCAGCAGTACGATGGGTTTTGAAGCTTTCTTT.

The chain has TRBV6-1 and TRBJ2-3, with 9 bases identical to TRBD2. J gave up 4 bases and V 11 bases, and 16 bases lay outside the gene matches. The germline V gene encodes CDR1 MNHNS and CDR2 SASEGT. The CDR3 consists of 16 residues. CDR3 amino acids: CASKVLAGVSPDTQYF. In nucleotides, the CDR3 is TGTGCCTCAAAGGTCTTAGCGGGGGTAAGCCCAGATACGCAGTATTTT.

This clonotype was recorded at least ten times. The chain couples TRBV24-1 to TRBJ2-1; D remains unclear. Trimming shortened V by 4 bases and J by 2 bases, and 14 bases separated the two germline ends. This CDR3 comprises 16 residues. In germline, CDR1 is KGHDR, CDR2 SFDVKD. The CDR3 is CATSDPKERTYNEQFF. As DNA, the CDR3 is TGTGCCACCAGTGACCCGAAAGAGCGAACCTACAATGAGCAGTTCTTC.

This clonotype has at least ten counts. V usage is TRBV11-2 and J usage is TRBJ2-1, with 10 bases matching TRBD2. The CDR3 contains 17 residues. Per germline, CDR1 SGHAT and CDR2 FQNNGV. V lost 5 bases to trimming and J lost 3 bases; unmatched junction nucleotides: 10. CDR3 coding DNA: TGTGCCAGCAGCCGGGGACTAACTAGCGGGGTCTACAATGAGCAGTTCTTC. Amino acid sequence: CASSRGLTSGVYNEQFF. Based on the CDR3 plus reference TRBV11-2 and TRBJ2-1, the full variable domain is EAGVAQSPRYKIIEKRQSVAFWCNPISGHATLYWYQQILGQGPKLLIQFQNNGVVDDSQLPKDRFSAERLKGVDSTLKIQPAKLEDSAVYLCASSRGLTSGVYNEQFFGPGTRLTVL.

This clonotype was seen more than once but under ten times. This rearrangement joins TRBV20-1 to TRBJ2-2, with 7 nucleotides matching TRBD1. V shed 1 base and J 6 bases; nucleotides not matched to a gene: 5. Germline lookup yields CDR1 DFQATT and CDR2 SNEGSKA (reference sequence). CDR3 length equals 14 residues. CDR3 residues: CSARGRRGPGELFF. The CDR3 region has the DNA TGCAGTGCTAGAGGTCGTAGGGGGCCCGGGGAGCTGTTTTTT.

The sample holds one count of this clonotype. CDR3 nucleotide sequence: TGTGCCAGCAGCCCTAACAAAGTCCGCACAGATACGCAGTATTTT. This codes for CASSPNKVRTDTQYF. The V call is TRBV5-4, the J call TRBJ2-3, with D hard to call. The germline CDR1 and CDR2 sequences are SGHNT and YYREEE (reference sequence). Trimming removed 4 bases at V and 1 base at J, with 13 bases between. This CDR3 spans 15 amino acids. Drawing the rest from reference TRBV5-4 and TRBJ2-3, the complete variable domain is ETGVTQSPTHLIKTRGQQVTLRCSSQSGHNTVSWYQQALGQGPQFIFQYYREEENGRGNFPPRFSGLQFPNYSSELNVNALELDDSALYLCASSPNKVRTDTQYFGPGTRLTVL.

This chain connects TRBV19 to TRBJ2-1; D may be TRBD1 (6 bases). CDR3 length equals 14 residues. Germline lookup yields CDR1 LNHDA and CDR2 SQIVND (reference sequence). Between the trimmed V and J ends, which lost 9 bases and 6 bases, there was a span of 18 bases. CDR3 residues: CASSPDRPPNEQFF. As DNA, the CDR3 is TGTGCCAGCTCCCCGGACAGACCTCCCAATGAGCAGTTCTTC.

This clonotype was found many times. The chain employs TRBV10-1 and TRBJ1-5, with D hard to call. This CDR3 has 16 residues. V dropped 3 bases and J dropped 3 bases, with 15 bases sitting between them. The V gene's germline CDR1 is WNHNN and CDR2 SYGVQD (reference sequence). The CDR3 reads CASSDMLEAHNQPQHF. The CDR3 DNA follows: TGCGCCAGCAGTGATATGTTGGAGGCCCACAATCAGCCCCAGCATTTT.

The chain uses TRBV20-1 and TRBJ2-5; 12 nucleotides align to TRBD2. Trimming removed 5 bases from V and 1 base from J; junction bases left unmatched: 17. The CDR3 consists of 19 residues. CDR1 DFQATT and CDR2 SNEGSKA come from the germline V gene (reference sequence). The DNA of the CDR3 is TGCAGTGCTGATCCTGGGACTAGCGGGCCGGATTCCCTCCAAGAGACCCAGTACTTC. It is translated as CSADPGTSGPDSLQETQYF.

This clonotype has ten or more counts. J is TRBJ2-7 and V is TRBV29-1, with 8 bases that match TRBD1. CDR1 is SQVTM, CDR2 ANQGSEA, per germline. With V trimmed by 6 bases and J by 2 bases, 6 bases remained unmatched. The CDR3 is 13 residues long. CDR3 region: CSVRRTGPYEQYF. Written as DNA, the CDR3 is TGCAGCGTCCGGAGGACAGGGCCCTACGAGCAGTACTTC.

The rearrangement joins TRBV20-1 to TRBJ1-6, with 8 bases that match TRBD1. The CDR3 covers 13 residues. CDR1 is DFQATT and CDR2 is SNEGSKA in the germline V gene (reference sequence). Trimming cost V 4 bases and J 8 bases; bases outside gene matches: 4. The CDR3 loop reads CSANDRGYSPLHF. The CDR3 region has the DNA TGCAGTGCTAACGACAGGGGATATTCACCCCTCCACTTT.

This clonotype was seen repeatedly, ten times or more. The V and J genes are TRBV28 and TRBJ2-1; 10 bases map to TRBD1. The CDR3 has 15 residues. Germline V gene data show CDR1 as MDHEN and CDR2 as SYDVKM. J was trimmed by 4 bases and V by 5 bases; bases with no gene match: 5. The CDR3 loop is CASSPRDRGYNEQFF. In DNA form, the CDR3 reads TGTGCCAGCAGTCCCCGGGACAGGGGTTACAATGAGCAGTTCTTC.

This clonotype was observed at least ten times. The J gene is TRBJ2-6, the V gene TRBV20-1, with 10 bases fitting TRBD1. Germline lookup yields CDR1 DFQATT and CDR2 SNEGSKA (reference sequence). The trim removed 1 base at V and 3 bases at J, leaving 3 bases unmatched. CDR3 size: 16 residues. The CDR3 region has the DNA TGCAGTGCTAGAGGACAGGGGGCTTATGGGGCCAACGTCCTGACTTTC. Translating gives CSARGQGAYGANVLTF.

This clonotype was seen only a few times. The gene calls are TRBV12-3 or TRBV12-4 and TRBJ1-5, with 9 bases fitting TRBD1. CDR3 length: 14 amino acids. V gave up 8 bases and J gave up 7 bases; unmatched junction bases: 9. CDR3 sequence (DNA): TGTGCCAGCGAACAGGGGGCGCGGGGGCAGCCCCAGCATTTT. Protein product: CASEQGARGQPQHF.

This clonotype was seen repeatedly, ten times or more. This sequence joins TRBV28 and TRBJ1-5, with TRBD1 matching 7 bases. Germline CDR1 and CDR2: MDHEN and SYDVKM. V dropped 4 bases and J dropped 4; count of bases not matched to a gene: 16. The CDR3 has 18 residues. This chain's CDR3 is CASSSLLGTAGGNQPQHF. CDR3 in DNA: TGTGCCAGCAGTTCCCTCCTCGGGACAGCGGGCGGGAATCAGCCCCAGCATTTT.

Many counts were recorded for this clonotype. V is TRBV6-1 and J is TRBJ2-3, with D tentatively TRBD2 (6 bases). V gave up 4 bases and J gave up 0 bases, with 8 bases separating them. CDR3 length equals 14 residues. Looked up from germline, CDR1 is MNHNS and CDR2 is SASEGT. The CDR3 DNA reads as TGTGCCAGCAGTGGAGGGACTAGCACAGATACGCAGTATTTT. It encodes CASSGGTSTDTQYF.

This clonotype turned up a few times. The chain is built from TRBV6-2 or TRBV6-3 and TRBJ1-3; D is ambiguous. V was pared by 5 bases and J by 8 bases, with 10 bases between. This CDR3 has 12 amino acids. The germline V gene encodes CDR1 MNHEY and CDR2 SVGEGT. The chain's CDR3 is CASSKWDDTIYF. CDR3 sequence (DNA): TGTGCCAGCAGTAAATGGGATGACACCATATATTTT.

The sample holds a few counts of this clonotype. The rearrangement joins TRBV9 to TRBJ2-3; D not certain. CDR1 and CDR2 from the germline V gene are SGDLS and YYNGEE. This CDR3 is built from 16 residues. V gave up 0 bases and J gave up 2 bases, with 13 bases separating them. The CDR3 DNA reads as TGTGCCAGCAGCGTAGTTGGTGGAGAGGTCACAGATACGCAGTATTTT. This sequence encodes CASSVVGGEVTDTQYF.

This clonotype was observed many times. This chain connects TRBV27 to TRBJ1-6; 7 bases line up with TRBD1. The CDR3 is 19 amino acids. V shed 9 bases, J shed 0 bases, and the junction held 17 bases outside the gene matches. Germline V gives CDR1 MNHEY, CDR2 SMNVEV (reference sequence). The CDR3 protein is CASRQGQEIYSSYNSPLHF. CDR3 nucleotide sequence: TGTGCCAGTCGACAGGGACAAGAGATCTATAGCTCCTATAATTCACCCCTCCACTTT.

Points on this clonotype: A much larger clone differs from this one at a single base, so this may be a read error. The J gene is TRBJ1-3, the V gene TRBV9; no firm D call. The CDR3 extends over 14 amino acids. In germline, CDR1 is SGDLS, CDR2 YYNGEE. In DNA, the CDR3 is TGTGCCGGCAGCGCTTCCGGCTCTGGAAACACCATATATTTT. It translates to CAGSASGSGNTIYF. Full variable domain (missing parts from reference TRBV9 and TRBJ1-3): DSGVTQTPKHLITATGQRVTLRCSPRSGDLSVYWYQQSLDQGLQFLIQYYNGEERAKGNILERFSAQQFPDLHSELNLSSLELGDSALYFCAGSASGSGNTIYFGEGSWLTVV.

Only a few counts were recorded for this clonotype. The gene calls are TRBV7-9 and TRBJ1-3; D is perhaps TRBD1 (5 bases). The V gene lost 4 bases and the J gene lost 1 base, with 14 bases spanning the gap. This CDR3 is built from 16 residues. Germline assignment: CDR1 SEHNR and CDR2 FQNEAQ (reference sequence). CDR3 bases: TGTGCCAGCAGCTCCGTTCTTTCAGGGTCTGGAAACACCATATATTTT. This gives the protein CASSSVLSGSGNTIYF.

This clonotype was recorded at least ten times. V and J are TRBV15 and TRBJ1-1; weak D call: TRBD1 (6 bases). V was trimmed by 6 bases and J by 0 bases, leaving 8 bases between them. The CDR3 contains 13 residues. Germline-derived CDR1 and CDR2 are LNHNV and YYDKDF (reference sequence). CDR3 in amino acids: CATSRDMNTEAFF. In nucleotides, the CDR3 is TGTGCCACCAGTAGGGACATGAACACTGAAGCTTTCTTT.

V gene TRBV4-1 combines with J gene TRBJ2-3; D not resolved. This CDR3 is 16 amino acids long. Per germline, CDR1 MGHRA and CDR2 YSYEKL. Between the trimmed V and J ends, which lost 2 bases and 0 bases, there was a span of 12 bases. CDR3 in amino acids: CASSQRPIGSTDTQYF. The CDR3 bases are TGCGCCAGCAGCCAAAGGCCCATAGGGAGCACAGATACGCAGTATTTT.

This clonotype showed up many times. The chain joins TRBV28 to TRBJ1-1, with 7 bases matching TRBD1. Germline V gene data show CDR1 as MDHEN and CDR2 as SYDVKM. Trimming at V came to 10 bases and at J to 4 bases, leaving 18 bases not matched to a gene. The CDR3 is 16 residues long. The CDR3 DNA is TGTGCCACCTTGGGGGGTGGGGGGAACAGGGGCACTGAAGCTTTCTTT. It translates to CATLGGGGNRGTEAFF.

This chain uses TRBV7-8 with TRBJ2-3, with 8 positions matching TRBD1. The V gene's germline CDR1 is SGHVS and CDR2 FQNEAQ. CDR3 length equals 14 residues. Unmatched junction bases numbered 6, after V lost 5 bases and J lost 5 bases. The CDR3 region has the DNA TGTGCCAGCAGCATCAGGGGGCTAGGAGATACGCAGTATTTT. Translated: CASSIRGLGDTQYF.

The CDR3 nucleotides are TGTGCCAGCAGCAGCGGGGATGCAGATACGCAGTATTTT. Encoded protein: CASSSGDADTQYF. J is TRBJ2-3 and V is TRBV7-2; 7 bases map to TRBD2. The CDR3 is made up of 13 amino acids. Germline trimming cut 5 bases from V and 4 bases from J; bases unmatched to any gene: 3. Germline V CDR1 and CDR2: SGHTA, FQGNSA.

A few counts support this clonotype. The chain has TRBV20-1 and TRBJ2-7; tentative D call: TRBD1 (6 bases). Germline CDR1 is DFQATT and CDR2 is SNEGSKA (reference sequence). The length of the CDR3 is 15 residues. V dropped 0 bases and J dropped 2 bases, with 14 bases sitting between them. The DNA of the CDR3 is TGCAGTGCTAGAGATCCTTCACAGGGAACCTACGAGCAGTACTTC. Its protein is CSARDPSQGTYEQYF.

This clonotype was recorded at least ten times. V usage is TRBV7-8 and J usage is TRBJ2-3; 7 positions agree with TRBD1. Losses at the gene ends were 4 bases for V and 5 bases for J; bases not matched to a gene: 0. The germline CDR1 and CDR2 sequences are SGHVS and FQNEAQ. The CDR3 runs to 12 residues. CDR3 in DNA: TGTGCCAGCAGCTGGGACAGAGATACGCAGTATTTT. Residues: CASSWDRDTQYF.

This clonotype was seen only a few times. The junction shows a germline mismatch at one end, possibly a read error. This chain connects TRBV2 to TRBJ2-4, with TRBD1 matching over 7 bases. The CDR3 spans 14 residues. The V gene's germline CDR1 is SNHLY and CDR2 FYNNEI. This CDR3 is CASGETGPKDIQYF. The CDR3 DNA reads TGTGCCAGCGGTGAGACAGGGCCGAAGGACATTCAGTACTTC.